The clone carrying this TCR beta chain was observed a handful of times. Its antigen is currently unknown. V gave up 5 bases and J gave up 1 base, with 12 bases separating them. Germline V CDR1 and CDR2: LGHNA, YSLEER. The CDR3 length is 15 residues. This entry is derived from a study of CD8 T cells in ankylosing spondylitis. 5'-RACE, quantitative and with molecular barcodes, yielded the TCR beta libraries. TCRdb reanalysed the 5' RACE reads using MiXCR and keeps one entry per CDR3 protein. The sample lists 750,000 to 850,000 distinct CDR3 sequences, approximately 12% seen once, with more than 0.5% in the top ten. Study results and limitations: Ankylosing spondylitis blood appeared to carry a characteristic TCR beta motif of fewer than 10 highly homologous variants. Researchers report that disease-linked clones proved CD8+ and relatively rare in peripheral blood. Existing reports had already noted some motif variants in reactive arthritis synovial fluid and blood. Matched ankylosing spondylitis synovial fluid reportedly contained a significantly enriched population of disease-linked clones.

This rearrangement joins TRBV4-3 to TRBJ2-1, with D possibly being TRBD2 (6 bases). Sequencing used blood, either unsorted or a sorted T cell fraction (not recorded which). This receptor was obtained from a male donor with ankylosing spondylitis. The CDR3 region is CASSTRGGSYNEQFF. CDR3 DNA: TGCGCCAGCAGCACGCGGGGCGGTTCCTACAATGAGCAGTTCTTC.